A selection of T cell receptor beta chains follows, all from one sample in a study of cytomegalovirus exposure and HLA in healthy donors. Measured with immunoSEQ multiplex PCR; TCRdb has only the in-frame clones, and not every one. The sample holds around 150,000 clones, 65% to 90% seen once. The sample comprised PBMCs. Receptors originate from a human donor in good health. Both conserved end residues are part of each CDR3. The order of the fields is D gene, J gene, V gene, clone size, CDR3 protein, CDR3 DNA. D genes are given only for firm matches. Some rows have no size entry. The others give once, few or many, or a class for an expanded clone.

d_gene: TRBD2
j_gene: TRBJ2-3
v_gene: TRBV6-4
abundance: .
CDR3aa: CASSPSWTSGGINTQYF
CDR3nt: TGTGCCAGCAGCCCCTCGTGGACTAGCGGGGGGATCAATACGCAGTATTTT

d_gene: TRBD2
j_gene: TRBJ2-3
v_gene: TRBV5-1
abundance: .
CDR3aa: CASSSSGGLSDTQYF
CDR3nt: TGCGCCAGCAGTTCCAGCGGGGGATTGTCAGATACGCAGTATTTT

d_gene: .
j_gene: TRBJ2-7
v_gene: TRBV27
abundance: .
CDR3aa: CASSLSIYYEQYF
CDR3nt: TGTGCCAGCAGTTTATCAATCTACTACGAGCAGTACTTC

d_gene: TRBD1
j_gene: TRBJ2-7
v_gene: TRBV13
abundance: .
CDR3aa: CASSRDRDNEQYF
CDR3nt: TGTGCCAGCAGCCGGGACAGGGACAACGAGCAGTACTTC

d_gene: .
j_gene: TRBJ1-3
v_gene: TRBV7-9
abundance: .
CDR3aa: CASSLGQNSGNTIYF
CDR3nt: TGTGCCAGCAGCCTCGGACAGAACTCTGGAAACACCATATATTTT

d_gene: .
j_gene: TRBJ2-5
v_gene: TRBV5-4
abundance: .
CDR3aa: CASSLDSGRGLETQYF
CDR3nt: TGTGCCAGCAGCTTGGACAGCGGGCGGGGGCTGGAGACCCAGTACTTC

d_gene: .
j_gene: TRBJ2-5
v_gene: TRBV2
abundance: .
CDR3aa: CASSESRSMETQYF
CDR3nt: TGTGCCAGCAGTGAAAGCCGGAGTATGGAGACCCAGTACTTC

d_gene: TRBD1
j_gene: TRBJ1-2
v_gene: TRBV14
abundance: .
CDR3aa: CASSQVSTGGGRGYTF
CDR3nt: TGTGCCAGCAGCCAAGTTAGTACAGGGGGCGGTCGTGGCTACACCTTC

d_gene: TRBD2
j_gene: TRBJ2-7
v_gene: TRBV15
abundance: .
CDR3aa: CATSRGERDLEEQYF
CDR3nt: TGTGCCACCAGCAGAGGTGAGCGGGACCTAGAGGAGCAGTACTTC

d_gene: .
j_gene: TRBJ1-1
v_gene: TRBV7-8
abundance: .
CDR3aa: CASSPSGTSPTEAFF
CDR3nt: TGTGCCAGCAGTCCCTCGGGGACATCACCTACTGAAGCTTTCTTT

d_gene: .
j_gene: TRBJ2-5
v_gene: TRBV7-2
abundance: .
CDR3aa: CASSLFTLRGETQYF
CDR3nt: TGTGCCAGCAGCTTATTCACCCTCCGGGGGGAGACCCAGTACTTC

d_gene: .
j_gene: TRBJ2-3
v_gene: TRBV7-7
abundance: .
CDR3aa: CASSLDETDTQYF
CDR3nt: TGTGCTAGCAGCTTAGACGAGACAGATACGCAGTATTTT

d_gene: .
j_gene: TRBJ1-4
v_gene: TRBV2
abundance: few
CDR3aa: CASSWQGKWGRLFF
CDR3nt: TGTGCCAGCAGTTGGCAGGGGAAATGGGGTCGACTGTTTTTT

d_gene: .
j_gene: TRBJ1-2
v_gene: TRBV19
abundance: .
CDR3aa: CASSPIGGGRNGYTF
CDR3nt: TGTGCCAGTAGTCCTATCGGGGGGGGGCGGAATGGCTACACCTTC

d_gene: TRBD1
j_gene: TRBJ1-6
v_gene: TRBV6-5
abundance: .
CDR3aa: CASHRGGDSPLHF
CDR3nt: TGTGCCAGCCACAGGGGTGGTGATTCACCCCTCCACTTT

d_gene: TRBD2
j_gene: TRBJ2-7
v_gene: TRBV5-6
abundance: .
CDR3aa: CASSYGGGSYEQYF
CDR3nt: TGTGCCAGCAGCTATGGGGGGGGTTCCTACGAGCAGTACTTC

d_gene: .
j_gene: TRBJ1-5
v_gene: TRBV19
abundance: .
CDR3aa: CASSTKQGTQPQHF
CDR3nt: TGTGCCAGTAGTACTAAACAGGGAACTCAGCCCCAGCATTTT

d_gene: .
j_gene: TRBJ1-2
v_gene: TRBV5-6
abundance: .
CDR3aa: CASSLALGAGRGYTF
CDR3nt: TGTGCCAGCAGCTTGGCTCTAGGGGCCGGAAGAGGCTACACCTTC

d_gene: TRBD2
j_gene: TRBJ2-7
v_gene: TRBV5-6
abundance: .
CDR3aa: CASSRWGGYEQYF
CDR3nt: TGTGCCAGCAGCCGGTGGGGGGGGTACGAGCAGTACTTC

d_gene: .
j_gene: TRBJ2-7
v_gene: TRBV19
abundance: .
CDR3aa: CASSLRRQYF
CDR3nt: TGTGCCAGTAGTCTCCGTCGGCAGTACTTC

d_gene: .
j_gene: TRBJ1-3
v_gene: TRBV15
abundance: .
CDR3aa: CATSRGSGIGNTIYF
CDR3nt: TGTGCCACCAGCAGAGGCTCGGGAATTGGAAACACCATATATTTT

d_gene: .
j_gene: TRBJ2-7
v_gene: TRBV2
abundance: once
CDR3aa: CASSKTDLRAHEQYF
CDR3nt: TGTGCCAGCAGTAAAACAGATTTAAGAGCCCACGAGCAGTACTTC

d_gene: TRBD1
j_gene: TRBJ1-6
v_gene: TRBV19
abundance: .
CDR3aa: CASSVTGQGRSPLHF
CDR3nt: TGTGCCAGTAGTGTAACGGGACAGGGACGGTCACCCCTCCACTTT

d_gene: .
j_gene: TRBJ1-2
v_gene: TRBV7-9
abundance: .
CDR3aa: CASSLQGSTGYTF
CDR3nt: TGTGCCAGCAGCTTACAGGGGTCTACTGGCTACACCTTC

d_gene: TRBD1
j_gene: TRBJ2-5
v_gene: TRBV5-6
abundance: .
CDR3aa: CASSYSTGQETQYF
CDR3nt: TGTGCCAGCAGCTACTCGACAGGGCAAGAGACCCAGTACTTC

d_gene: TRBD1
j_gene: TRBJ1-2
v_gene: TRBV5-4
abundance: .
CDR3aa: CASSWNRQGANYGYTF
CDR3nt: TGTGCCAGCAGCTGGAACCGACAGGGGGCCAACTATGGCTACACCTTC

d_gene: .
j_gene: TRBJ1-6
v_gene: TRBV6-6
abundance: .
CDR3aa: CASSYFPGDSPLHF
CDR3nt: TGTGCCAGCAGTTATTTTCCGGGGGACTCACCCCTCCACTTT